The rows below give T cell receptor beta chains drawn from one sample of a study of blood T cell repertoires in COVID-19. Sequencing used immunoSEQ multiplex PCR; TCRdb keeps in-frame clones, though not all of them. The table has more than 150,000 clones, around 90% seen once. Sequencing input: peripheral blood. All receptors come from a man aged 40-50 years with acute or convalescent COVID-19. CDR3s include the opening cysteine and the closing phenylalanine or tryptophan. The order of the fields is J gene, clone size, D gene, V gene, CDR3 protein, CDR3 DNA. D genes are given only for firm matches. Not all rows give a size; the values are once, few, many and, for expanded clones, a class.

>TRBJ2-7|.|TRBD1|TRBV19
CASSIRQGYEQYF
TGTGCCAGTAGTATTCGACAGGGGTACGAGCAGTACTTC
>TRBJ2-5|.|.|TRBV7-2
CASSLSQGGWETQYF
TGTGCCAGCAGCTTATCACAGGGGGGGTGGGAGACCCAGTACTTC
>TRBJ2-3|.|.|TRBV3-1/TRBV3-2
CASSQDLARVRGDTQYF
TGTGCCAGCAGCCAAGATCTGGCCAGGGTCCGAGGAGATACGCAGTATTTT
>TRBJ2-1|few|.|TRBV27
CASSFMGDNEQFF
TGTGCCAGCAGTTTCATGGGCGACAATGAGCAGTTCTTC
>TRBJ1-5|.|TRBD1|TRBV19
CASTGTGNQPQHF
TGTGCCAGTACCGGGACAGGGAATCAGCCCCAGCATTTT
>TRBJ1-1|.|.|TRBV10-2
CASSQGTEAFF
TGCGCCAGCAGTCAGGGGACTGAAGCTTTCTTT
>TRBJ2-7|.|.|TRBV18
CASSPLATLSYEQYF
TGTGCCAGCTCACCCTTGGCGACTCTCTCCTACGAGCAGTACTTC
>TRBJ1-3|.|.|TRBV2
CASSDPSSGNTIYF
TGTGCCAGCAGTGACCCCAGCTCTGGAAACACCATATATTTT
>TRBJ2-3|few|TRBD2|TRBV4-2
CASSKGLAGETSTDTQYF
TGTGCCAGCAGCAAAGGACTAGCGGGGGAAACTAGCACAGATACGCAGTATTTT
>TRBJ2-7|.|TRBD1|TRBV6-5
CASSSGGLFEQYF
TGTGCCAGCAGCTCAGGGGGCCTATTCGAGCAGTACTTC
>TRBJ1-2|once|.|TRBV27
CASSFLPTGTYGYTF
TGTGCCAGCAGTTTCCTACCGACAGGTACCTATGGCTACACCTTC
>TRBJ1-2|.|.|TRBV2
CASRADSSANYGYTF
TGTGCCAGCAGGGCAGACAGTTCAGCTAACTATGGCTACACCTTC
>TRBJ1-5|.|TRBD1|TRBV10-1
CASGDRGRDQPQHF
TGCGCCAGCGGGGACAGGGGGCGCGATCAGCCCCAGCATTTT
>TRBJ1-1|.|.|TRBV7-9
CASSLGQWNTEAFF
TGTGCCAGCAGCTTAGGACAGTGGAACACTGAAGCTTTCTTT
>TRBJ2-7|.|TRBD1|TRBV28
CASSLPRQGPYEQYF
TGTGCCAGCAGTTTGCCGCGACAGGGTCCCTACGAGCAGTACTTC
>TRBJ2-5|.|TRBD2|TRBV13
CASSSGLAGGETQYF
TGTGCCAGCAGCTCAGGACTAGCGGGGGGAGAGACCCAGTACTTC
>TRBJ2-1|.|.|TRBV2
CASSGHRDTEQFF
TGTGCCAGCAGTGGACACCGGGACACGGAGCAGTTCTTC
>TRBJ1-1|few|TRBD1|TRBV25-1
CASSGGTGETEAFF
TGTGCCAGCAGTGGGGGGACAGGGGAGACTGAAGCTTTCTTT
>TRBJ2-3|.|TRBD2|TRBV7-9
CASSLRGGSGDTQYF
TGTGCCAGCAGCTTACGCGGGGGTTCGGGAGATACGCAGTATTTT
>TRBJ2-2|.|TRBD1|TRBV5-8
CASSPHNRGPGELFF
TGTGCCAGCAGCCCTCATAACAGGGGCCCCGGGGAGCTGTTTTTT
>TRBJ1-3|.|TRBD1|TRBV19
CASSVQGTGNTIYF
TGTGCCAGTAGTGTACAGGGGACTGGAAACACCATATATTTT
>TRBJ2-3|.|TRBD2|TRBV27
CASSSTSGGVQYF
TGTGCCAGCAGTTCGACTAGCGGGGGGGTGCAGTATTTT
>TRBJ1-4|.|.|TRBV6-5
CASETRGPNEKLFF
TGTGCCAGCGAGACCAGGGGCCCTAATGAAAAACTGTTTTTT
>TRBJ1-1|.|TRBD1|TRBV5-6
CASSLESWTGRNTEAFF
TGTGCCAGCAGCTTGGAGAGCTGGACAGGACGGAACACTGAAGCTTTCTTT
>TRBJ1-1|.|TRBD1|TRBV6-5
CASRRRQGWNTEAFF
TGTGCCAGCAGACGTAGACAGGGATGGAACACTGAAGCTTTCTTT
>TRBJ2-3|.|.|TRBV6-6
CASSYSRTATDTQYF
TGTGCCAGCAGTTACTCGAGGACAGCAACAGATACGCAGTATTTT
>TRBJ1-4|.|TRBD1|TRBV19
CASSRTGYATNEKLFF
TGTGCCAGTAGTAGGACAGGGTATGCAACTAATGAAAAACTGTTTTTT
>TRBJ2-1|.|TRBD2|TRBV27
CASSLLGREQFF
TGTGCCAGCAGTTTACTCGGGAGGGAGCAGTTCTTC
>TRBJ1-2|.|.|TRBV9
CASSVLTGSYGYTF
TGTGCCAGCAGCGTTCTGACAGGCTCTTATGGCTACACCTTC
>TRBJ2-1|.|.|TRBV9
CASSPTIDYNEQFF
TGTGCCAGCAGCCCCACTATAGACTACAATGAGCAGTTCTTC
>TRBJ2-5|.|.|TRBV9
CASSYSGRETQYF
TGTGCCAGCAGCTATAGCGGTCGGGAGACCCAGTACTTC
>TRBJ2-3|.|TRBD2|TRBV3-1/TRBV3-2
CASSQGEVAGTF
TGTGCCAGCAGCCAAGGGGAAGTAGCGGGGACTTTT
>TRBJ2-7|.|TRBD1|TRBV6-5
CASEPGQGGEQYF
TGTGCCAGCGAGCCGGGACAGGGTGGCGAGCAGTACTTC
>TRBJ2-1|.|TRBD2|TRBV27
CASSPTGLAGYEQFF
TGTGCCAGCAGTCCCACCGGACTAGCGGGGTACGAGCAGTTCTTC
>TRBJ1-2|.|.|TRBV29-1
CSVEGGRARSYGYTF
TGCAGCGTTGAAGGGGGCCGAGCGAGGTCCTATGGCTACACCTTC